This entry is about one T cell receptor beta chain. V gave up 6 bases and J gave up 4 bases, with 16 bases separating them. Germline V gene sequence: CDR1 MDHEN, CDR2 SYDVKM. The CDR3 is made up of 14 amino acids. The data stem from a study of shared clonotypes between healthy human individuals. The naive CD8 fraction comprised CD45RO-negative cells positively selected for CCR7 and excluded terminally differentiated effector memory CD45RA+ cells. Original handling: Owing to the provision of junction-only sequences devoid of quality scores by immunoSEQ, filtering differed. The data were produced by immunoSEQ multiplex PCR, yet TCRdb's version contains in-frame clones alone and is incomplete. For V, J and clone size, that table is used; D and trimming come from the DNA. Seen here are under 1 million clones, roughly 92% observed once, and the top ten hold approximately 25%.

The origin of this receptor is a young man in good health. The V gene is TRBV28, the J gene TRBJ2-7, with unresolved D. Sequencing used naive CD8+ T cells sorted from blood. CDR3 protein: CASSPGRLSYEQYF. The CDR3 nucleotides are TGTGCCAGCAGCCCAGGCCGACTTTCATACGAGCAGTACTTC.